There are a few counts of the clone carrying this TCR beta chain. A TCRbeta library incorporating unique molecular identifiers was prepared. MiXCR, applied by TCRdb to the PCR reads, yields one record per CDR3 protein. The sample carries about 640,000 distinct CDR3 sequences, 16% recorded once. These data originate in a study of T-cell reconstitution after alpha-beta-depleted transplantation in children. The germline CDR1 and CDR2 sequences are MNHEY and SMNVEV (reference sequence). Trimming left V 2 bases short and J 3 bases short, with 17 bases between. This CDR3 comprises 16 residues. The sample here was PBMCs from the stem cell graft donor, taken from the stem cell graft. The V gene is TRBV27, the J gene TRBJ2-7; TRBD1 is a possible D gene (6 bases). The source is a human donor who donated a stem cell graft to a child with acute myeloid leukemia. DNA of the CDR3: TGTGCCAGCAGTTTAACGGCAGGGGAGTTTGGCTACGAGCAGTACTTC. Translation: CASSLTAGEFGYEQYF.